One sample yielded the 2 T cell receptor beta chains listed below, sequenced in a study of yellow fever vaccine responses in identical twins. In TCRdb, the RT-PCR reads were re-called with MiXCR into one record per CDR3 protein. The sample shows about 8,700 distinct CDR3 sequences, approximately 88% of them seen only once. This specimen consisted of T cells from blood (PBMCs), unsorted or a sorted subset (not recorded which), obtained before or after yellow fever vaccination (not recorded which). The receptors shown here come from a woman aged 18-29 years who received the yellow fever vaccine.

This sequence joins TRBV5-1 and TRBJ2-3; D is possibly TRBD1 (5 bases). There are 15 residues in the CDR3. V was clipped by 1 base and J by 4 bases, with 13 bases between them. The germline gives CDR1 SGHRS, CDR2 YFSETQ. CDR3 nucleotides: TGCGCCAGCAGCTTGCTGAGTGACAGCGCAGATACGCAGTATTTT. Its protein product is CASSLLSDSADTQYF.

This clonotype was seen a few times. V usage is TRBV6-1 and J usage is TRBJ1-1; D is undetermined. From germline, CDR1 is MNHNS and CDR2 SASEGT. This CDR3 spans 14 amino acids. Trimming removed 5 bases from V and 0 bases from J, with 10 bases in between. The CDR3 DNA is TGTGCCAGCAGTATTGGACCGCTGAACACTGAAGCTTTCTTT. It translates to CASSIGPLNTEAFF.